A selection of T cell receptor beta chains follows, all from one sample in a study of read filtering for tumor transcriptome and immune sequencing. One entry per CDR3 protein, called by TCRdb with MiXCR from the reads. Of some 19,000 distinct CDR3 sequences listed, roughly 23% are singletons. Sequencing was done on a sample of a population of CD138-negative cells sorted from bone marrow. These receptors were taken from a donor over 35 with multiple myeloma. Both conserved end residues are part of each CDR3. The order of the fields is J gene, D gene, clone size, V gene, CDR3 protein, CDR3 DNA. D genes are given only for firm matches. The listing skips clone size in some rows; elsewhere it reads once, few, many or a size class.

TRBJ2-1 TRBD1 many TRBV24-1 CATSESGGRLMNEQFF TGTGCCACCAGTGAATCAGGGGGCCGTCTCATGAATGAGCAGTTCTTC
TRBJ2-7 NA few TRBV28 CASSLLPTYEQYF TGTGCCAGCAGTTTACTCCCAACCTACGAGCAGTACTTC
TRBJ2-2 NA NA TRBV29-1 CSVGRIANTGELFF TGCAGCGTGGGAAGGATTGCGAACACCGGGGAGCTGTTTTTT
TRBJ2-1 NA medium-sized TRBV7-8 CASTTRGRESVNEQFF TGTGCCAGCACCACTAGGGGCCGGGAGTCGGTCAATGAGCAGTTCTTC
TRBJ2-1 TRBD2 many TRBV7-2 CASSLFLAGGPGGNEQFF TGTGCCAGCAGCTTATTCCTAGCGGGAGGGCCGGGGGGGAATGAGCAGTTCTTC
TRBJ2-1 TRBD2 medium-sized TRBV12-3/TRBV12-4 CASSRTSGRNEQFF TGTGCCAGCAGCCGGACTAGCGGGAGAAATGAGCAGTTCTTC
TRBJ2-7 NA NA TRBV4-3 CASSQEHRQGSYEQYF TGCGCCAGCAGCCAAGAACATCGGCAGGGGTCCTACGAGCAGTACTTC
TRBJ2-7 NA NA TRBV21-1 CASSKGVPKEGERDSCEQYF TGTGCCAGCAGTAAGGGCGTACCAAAAGAGGGGGAGCGTGACTCCTGCGAGCAGTACTTC
TRBJ1-3 NA few TRBV29-1 CSVEVGSGNTIYF TGCAGCGTTGAGGTCGGCTCTGGAAACACCATATATTTT
TRBJ2-3 NA many TRBV5-1 CASSLDRHTDTQYF TGCGCCAGCAGCTTGGACCGGCACACAGATACGCAGTATTTT
TRBJ2-3 TRBD2 many TRBV3-1 CASSQVGGLRGADTQYF TGTGCCAGCAGCCAAGTCGGAGGTCTCCGGGGGGCAGATACGCAGTATTTT
TRBJ2-5 NA many TRBV7-2 CASSLTGPPRGTQYF TGTGCCAGCAGCTTAACTGGACCTCCCCGGGGGACCCAGTACTTC
TRBJ2-1 NA many TRBV20-1 CSARSHMEGLRFF TGCAGTGCTAGGTCCCATATGGAGGGATTGCGGTTCTTC
TRBJ2-7 NA many TRBV7-2 CASSRSGAYEQYF TGTGCCAGCAGCCGGAGCGGAGCCTACGAGCAGTACTTC
TRBJ2-2 TRBD1 many TRBV28 CASSLWEGGQGIGELFF TGTGCCAGCAGTTTATGGGAAGGGGGACAGGGGATCGGGGAGCTGTTTTTT
TRBJ2-7 TRBD2 NA TRBV14 CASSQEWREWQYF TGTGCCAGCAGCCAAGAATGGCGGGAGTGGCAGTACTTC
TRBJ2-3 TRBD2 medium-sized TRBV19 CASSSTGTSGADTQYF TGTGCCAGTAGTTCCACCGGGACTAGCGGAGCAGATACGCAGTATTTT
TRBJ2-3 TRBD1 many TRBV20-1 CSAWAGGGKLTDTQYF TGCAGTGCCTGGGCAGGGGGCGGGAAGCTCACAGATACGCAGTATTTT
TRBJ2-5 NA many TRBV4-2 CASSQDRTNKRAQYF TGTGCCAGCAGCCAAGACCGAACTAACAAGAGAGCCCAGTACTTC
TRBJ1-1 NA few TRBV5-1 CASSLGSWTEAFF TGCGCCAGCAGCTTGGGCAGCTGGACTGAAGCTTTCTTT